This T cell receptor beta chain is drawn from a study of blood T cell repertoires in COVID-19. The overall study: COVID-19 samples, acute and convalescent, were from the United States, Italy and Spain. T cells, B-cell-depleted T cells, or PBMCs supplied cDNA or gDNA.

Clinical history as reported by participants underpinned cohort assignment. As processed by the authors: The assay estimated nucleated cells by amplifying reference gene primers. Data came from immunoSEQ multiplex PCR; TCRdb stores just in-frame clones and leaves some out. V and J calls plus clone size are reproduced from that table; the DNA served to infer D and trimming. The sample shows over 120,000 clones, about nine tenths of them seen only once. The sequence came from a man aged 45 to 65 who had recovered from COVID-19. The sequencing sample was made of PBMCs or T cells enriched from blood (not recorded which).

CDR3 sequence (DNA): TGCGCCAGCAGCTTGGCCGGGAGTAGCTCCTATAATTCACCCCTCCACTTT. Translating gives CASSLAGSSSYNSPLHF. This sequence joins TRBV5-1 and TRBJ1-6, with D unclear. There are 17 residues in the CDR3. The V end was cut by 0 bases, the J end by 0 bases, with 10 bases between. Per germline, CDR1 SGHRS and CDR2 YFSETQ.